These T cell receptor beta chains were read from a single sample in a study of T cell clusters in autoimmune cytopenias. One entry per CDR3 protein, without DNA, is what TCRdb gives after re-calling the multiplex PCR reads. This sample's clone table lists fewer than 1,400 distinct CDR3 sequences. The sequenced sample consisted of peripheral blood. The source of these receptors is a human donor with an autoimmune cytopenia or autoimmune hepatitis (not recorded which). The CDR3 runs from the conserved cysteine through the conserved F or W. Clone size is given for some rows only: seen once, a few or many times, or a class if the clone is expanded.

j_call cdr3_length v_call clone_size cdr3_aa
TRBJ2-3 14 TRBV7-2 medium-sized CASSPGPATDTQYF
TRBJ2-7 14 TRBV27 medium-sized CASGVSGLHYEQYF
TRBJ2-1 14 TRBV12-3/TRBV12-4 NA CASSLGSQENEQFF
TRBJ1-4 14 TRBV20-1 medium-sized CSARRGPTNEKLFF
TRBJ2-3 14 TRBV10-3 medium-sized CAISRQGSTDTQYF
TRBJ2-6 15 TRBV20-1 NA CSAEGGLTGANVLTF
TRBJ2-2 17 TRBV12-3/TRBV12-4 medium-sized CASSRTSGPPNTGELFF
TRBJ1-1 12 TRBV30 medium-sized CAWRAGGTEAFF
TRBJ1-5 12 TRBV19 medium-sized CASSQGNQPQHF
TRBJ2-3 15 TRBV6-5 medium-sized CASRTPGLAGGTQYF
TRBJ2-1 15 TRBV5-6 large CASSLDKNSYNEQFF
TRBJ2-7 16 TRBV11-2 medium-sized CASSLDVLPFSYEQYF
TRBJ1-1 12 TRBV18 medium-sized CASSDDRDEAFF
TRBJ2-3 13 TRBV6-5 large CASRPVPTDTQYF
TRBJ2-1 13 TRBV18 medium-sized CASSPISSSEQFF
TRBJ2-7 15 TRBV5-1 medium-sized CASSLEAGALYEQYF
TRBJ1-6 15 TRBV20-1 medium-sized CSASISGTGESPLHF
TRBJ2-3 16 TRBV6-5 NA CASSSLAGGWTDTQYF
TRBJ2-2 13 TRBV10-3 medium-sized CAIREPDTGELFF
TRBJ1-2 13 TRBV5-4 NA CASSWRGDPGYTF
TRBJ2-3 16 TRBV5-6 medium-sized CASSLDLSRRADTQYF
TRBJ2-5 13 TRBV7-9 medium-sized CASTGPNEETQYF
TRBJ1-2 12 TRBV12-3/TRBV12-4 medium-sized CASSLGFKGYTF
TRBJ1-1 15 TRBV18 NA CASSPDGSGGAEAFF
TRBJ2-1 17 TRBV12-3/TRBV12-4 medium-sized CASSLRRGGQSGYEQFF
TRBJ2-4 16 TRBV6-5 NA CASSEVGGLAKNIQYF
TRBJ1-2 17 TRBV6-1 medium-sized CASSVWGQFRGNYGYTF
TRBJ2-5 14 TRBV27 medium-sized CASSQKRGTETQYF